This TCR beta chain originates from a study of blood T cell repertoires in COVID-19. Across the whole study: Samples representing acute and convalescent COVID-19 were sourced from the United States, Italy and Spain.

Germline V gene lookup returns CDR1 LGHDT and CDR2 YNNKEL (reference sequence). The CDR3 is made up of 16 amino acids. V lost 3 bases and J 0 bases, leaving 11 bases between the germline ends. In the original analysis: It was from reference gene primer amplification that nucleated cell counts were estimated. Profiling relied on immunoSEQ multiplex PCR, and the TCRdb table lists in-frame clones only, not all of them. The DNA was the basis for D and trimming; V, J and clone size are from that table. Of about 340,000 clones in the sample, more than 70% were seen once. The receptor comes from a man aged 25-45 years with active or convalescent COVID-19. Sequencing was performed on peripheral blood. The chain carries TRBV3-1 (or the pseudogene TRBV3-2) and TRBJ2-2, with D perhaps matching TRBD2 (7 bases). The CDR3 region has the DNA TGTGCCAGCAGCCAGTCGGGGGGCCCGAACACCGGGGAGCTGTTTTTT. Encoded protein: CASSQSGGPNTGELFF.